This is a list of T cell receptor beta chains from one sample in a study of blood T cell repertoires in COVID-19. Some clones are missing from TCRdb's copy, which holds only in-frame ones; the method was immunoSEQ multiplex PCR. The profile shows 300,000 to 500,000 clones, around 87% of them singletons. The sequencing input was PBMCs or T cells enriched from blood (not recorded which). All receptors derive from a woman aged 25 to 39 with acute COVID-19. Each CDR3 is given with its conserved first and last residue. A D gene is named only where the DNA matches it firmly. Size values are once, few and many counts, or a class for expanded clones, and some rows have none.

CDR3: CASRAWGLLAEKLFF; DNA: TGTGCCAGCAGGGCTTGGGGGCTACTGGCTGAAAAACTGTTTTTT; V: TRBV6-5; D: NA; size: NA; J: TRBJ1-4
CDR3: CASRGDFRNTGELFF; DNA: TGTGCCAGCAGGGGGGACTTCAGGAACACCGGGGAGCTGTTTTTT; V: TRBV6-5; D: NA; size: few; J: TRBJ2-2
CDR3: CATSDRTAPYNEQFF; DNA: TGTGCCACCAGTGACCGGACAGCCCCCTACAATGAGCAGTTCTTC; V: TRBV24-1; D: NA; size: NA; J: TRBJ2-1
CDR3: CAISRGDDNEQFF; DNA: TGTGCCATCAGCCGGGGGGACGACAATGAGCAGTTCTTC; V: TRBV10-3; D: TRBD2; size: NA; J: TRBJ2-1
CDR3: CASSRTSGGSRYTDTQYF; DNA: TGTGCCAGCAGCCGGACTAGCGGGGGGTCAAGATACACAGATACGCAGTATTTT; V: TRBV3-1/TRBV3-2; D: TRBD2; size: NA; J: TRBJ2-3
CDR3: CASSQDFRREVNSPLHF; DNA: TGCGCCAGCAGCCAAGATTTTCGTCGGGAAGTAAATTCACCCCTCCACTTT; V: TRBV4-1; D: NA; size: NA; J: TRBJ1-6
CDR3: CASGLVPFGGSSYNEQFF; DNA: TGTGCTAGTGGTTTGGTACCTTTCGGGGGTAGCTCCTACAATGAGCAGTTCTTC; V: TRBV12-5; D: NA; size: NA; J: TRBJ2-1
CDR3: CSVVQGIYNEQFF; DNA: TGCAGCGTGGTCCAGGGAATATACAATGAGCAGTTCTTC; V: TRBV29-1; D: NA; size: NA; J: TRBJ2-1
CDR3: CACDREGVGTEAFF; DNA: TGTGCCTGTGACCGGGAGGGGGTCGGCACTGAAGCTTTCTTT; V: TRBV30; D: NA; size: NA; J: TRBJ1-1
CDR3: CASSVGTGTYEQYF; DNA: TGTGCCAGCAGCGTAGGGACAGGGACCTACGAGCAGTACTTC; V: TRBV9; D: TRBD1; size: NA; J: TRBJ2-7
CDR3: CSGGTGEYNEQFF; DNA: TGCAGCGGCGGGACAGGGGAATACAATGAGCAGTTCTTC; V: TRBV29-1; D: TRBD1; size: NA; J: TRBJ2-1
CDR3: CASSTRTGQEGTEAFF; DNA: TGTGCCAGCAGCACCCGAACCGGACAGGAAGGCACTGAAGCTTTCTTT; V: TRBV5-4; D: TRBD1; size: NA; J: TRBJ1-1
CDR3: CASLSPYQTYEQYF; DNA: TGTGCCAGCTTAAGCCCTTACCAAACCTACGAGCAGTACTTC; V: TRBV21-1; D: NA; size: NA; J: TRBJ2-7
CDR3: CASSQNTNYQPQHF; DNA: TGTGCCAGCAGTCAAAACACCAATTATCAGCCCCAGCATTTT; V: TRBV2; D: NA; size: NA; J: TRBJ1-5
CDR3: CSASRGVNTEAFF; DNA: TGCAGTGCTAGTCGGGGTGTGAACACTGAAGCTTTCTTT; V: TRBV20-1; D: NA; size: NA; J: TRBJ1-1
CDR3: CAWSRGGGATEAFF; DNA: TGTGCCTGGAGTAGGGGCGGGGGAGCAACTGAAGCTTTCTTT; V: TRBV30; D: NA; size: once; J: TRBJ1-1
CDR3: CASSVAAGNRGYTF; DNA: TGTGCCAGCAGCGTAGCGGCAGGGAATCGTGGCTACACCTTC; V: TRBV9; D: NA; size: NA; J: TRBJ1-2
CDR3: CASTLGEGTYEQYF; DNA: TGTGCCAGCACCCTGGGGGAGGGGACCTACGAGCAGTACTTC; V: TRBV7-9; D: TRBD2; size: NA; J: TRBJ2-7
CDR3: CASRTGPWGGYTF; DNA: TGTGCCAGCAGAACAGGGCCTTGGGGGGGCTACACCTTC; V: TRBV27; D: NA; size: NA; J: TRBJ1-2